A selection of T cell receptor beta chains follows, all from one sample in a study of blood T cell repertoires in COVID-19. The assay was immunoSEQ multiplex PCR, and TCRdb's table has in-frame clones only and misses some. The data show around 310,000 clones, around 91% seen once. What was sequenced was peripheral blood. The receptors derive from a woman in her forties with COVID-19, enrolled during active disease. Each CDR3 is given with its conserved first and last residue. The D gene is left open where the match is weak. Size values are once, few and many counts, or a class for expanded clones, and some rows have none.

abundance: .
d_gene: .
v_gene: TRBV7-2
j_gene: TRBJ1-5
CDR3nt: TGTGCCAGCAGCTTAGTAGCGAAAAACAATCAGCCCCAGCATTTT
CDR3aa: CASSLVAKNNQPQHF

abundance: once
d_gene: .
v_gene: TRBV10-3
j_gene: TRBJ1-2
CDR3nt: TGTGCCATCCAAGGGAGCCATGGCTACACCTTC
CDR3aa: CAIQGSHGYTF

abundance: .
d_gene: .
v_gene: TRBV10-1
j_gene: TRBJ1-1
CDR3nt: TGCGCCAGACAGGGCGGCACTGAAGCTTTCTTT
CDR3aa: CARQGGTEAFF

abundance: .
d_gene: .
v_gene: TRBV7-8
j_gene: TRBJ1-4
CDR3nt: TGTGCCAGCAGTTATGACAGAACCTATAATGAAAAACTGTTTTTT
CDR3aa: CASSYDRTYNEKLFF

abundance: .
d_gene: TRBD2
v_gene: TRBV5-4
j_gene: TRBJ2-5
CDR3nt: TGTGCCAGCAGCCCATCTAGCGGGAGGGCCCAAGAGACCCAGTACTTC
CDR3aa: CASSPSSGRAQETQYF

abundance: .
d_gene: .
v_gene: TRBV24-1
j_gene: TRBJ2-5
CDR3nt: TGTGCCACCAGTGCCGGAGAGACCCAGTACTTC
CDR3aa: CATSAGETQYF

abundance: .
d_gene: TRBD1
v_gene: TRBV18
j_gene: TRBJ1-1
CDR3nt: TGTGCCAGCTCACCCGCTACGGGGACAGGGGTAGAGACTGAAGCTTTCTTT
CDR3aa: CASSPATGTGVETEAFF

abundance: .
d_gene: .
v_gene: TRBV3-1/TRBV3-2
j_gene: TRBJ1-5
CDR3nt: TGTGCCAGCAGCTCCAGGGGCATTCAGCCCCAGCATTTT
CDR3aa: CASSSRGIQPQHF

abundance: .
d_gene: .
v_gene: TRBV27
j_gene: TRBJ2-3
CDR3nt: TGTGCCAGCAGACGTGGGACCTACGGGGGAGATACGCAGTATTTT
CDR3aa: CASRRGTYGGDTQYF

abundance: .
d_gene: .
v_gene: TRBV5-4
j_gene: TRBJ1-3
CDR3nt: TGTGCCAGCAGTTCAAATGCGGGGCGCACTGGAAACACCATATATTTT
CDR3aa: CASSSNAGRTGNTIYF

abundance: .
d_gene: .
v_gene: TRBV9
j_gene: TRBJ1-6
CDR3nt: TGTGCCAGCGGAGCGGGAAATTCACCCCTCCACTTT
CDR3aa: CASGAGNSPLHF

abundance: .
d_gene: .
v_gene: TRBV9
j_gene: TRBJ2-1
CDR3nt: TGTGCCAGCAGCGTAGGTGGCAGGGACACTGAGCAGTTCTTC
CDR3aa: CASSVGGRDTEQFF

abundance: .
d_gene: .
v_gene: TRBV10-3
j_gene: TRBJ1-6
CDR3nt: TGTGCCATCGCGGAGGGCAGTAATTCACCCCTCCACTTT
CDR3aa: CAIAEGSNSPLHF

abundance: .
d_gene: TRBD1
v_gene: TRBV9
j_gene: TRBJ1-2
CDR3nt: TGTGCCAGCAGATCAGGGGGCATAGGATATGGCTACACCTTC
CDR3aa: CASRSGGIGYGYTF

abundance: .
d_gene: TRBD1
v_gene: TRBV27
j_gene: TRBJ1-6
CDR3nt: TGTGCCAGCAGTTCGGACAGGGTCCGGTCCTATAATTCACCCCTCCACTTT
CDR3aa: CASSSDRVRSYNSPLHF